These 5 T cell receptor beta chains were all obtained from the same sample, sequenced in a study of T cell responses to AZD1222 COVID-19 vaccine. Profiled with immunoSEQ multiplex PCR; TCRdb holds only in-frame clones, not every one. The data hold 80,000 to 90,000 clones, with about nine tenths observed a single time. This specimen was peripheral blood, taken on day 0 of AZD1222 vaccination. These receptors all come from an adult in good health.

This rearrangement joins TRBV30 to TRBJ2-2, with D possibly being TRBD2 (5 bases). The CDR3 covers 17 residues. Trimming shortened V by 0 bases and J by 2 bases, and 16 bases separated the two germline ends. Germline CDR1 reads GTSNPN; CDR2 reads SVGIG (reference sequence). The CDR3: CAWSVSRTFLNTGELFF. The CDR3 DNA sequence: TGTGCCTGGAGTGTATCGAGGACTTTCCTAAACACCGGGGAGCTGTTTTTT.

This chain uses TRBV7-9 with TRBJ2-1, with 12 bases fitting TRBD2. Germline V gene sequence: CDR1 SEHNR, CDR2 FQNEAQ (reference sequence). This CDR3 spans 16 amino acids. Trimming took 2 bases from V and 2 from J; bases not matched to a gene: 1. CDR3 region: CASSLRTSGTYNEQFF. In DNA, the CDR3 is TGTGCCAGCAGCTTAAGGACTAGCGGGACCTACAATGAGCAGTTCTTC.

V usage is TRBV18 and J usage is TRBJ1-1; perhaps TRBD1 as D (6 bases). From germline, CDR1 is KGHSH and CDR2 LQKENI. The CDR3 has 15 amino acids. Deletions cut 4 bases from V and 0 bases from J, with 12 bases between. CDR3 sequence (DNA): TGTGCCAGCTCACGATTTGGACAGATGAACACTGAAGCTTTCTTT. Translated: CASSRFGQMNTEAFF.

Ten or more counts support this clone. The chain links TRBV4-3 to TRBJ1-2, with D uncertain. The CDR3 runs to 15 residues. The V end lost 0 bases, the J end lost 4 bases, and 12 bases lay between the germline ends. Looked up from germline, CDR1 is LGHNA and CDR2 is YSLEER. CDR3 sequence reads: CASSQDAGGTYGYTF. The CDR3 bases are TGCGCCAGCAGCCAAGATGCAGGAGGTACCTATGGCTACACCTTC.

The chain joins TRBV19 to TRBJ1-1; 8 bases are shared with TRBD1. The CDR3 sequence is 17 residues long. V lost 3 bases and J lost 3; bases outside the gene matches: 12. Germline V CDR1 and CDR2: LNHDA, SQIVND (reference sequence). DNA for the CDR3: TGTGCCAGTAGTATGGGGCAGGGGGCCGGTATGGACACTGAAGCTTTCTTT. Translating it yields CASSMGQGAGMDTEAFF.